The rows below give T cell receptor beta chains drawn from one sample of a study of cytomegalovirus exposure and HLA in healthy donors. Profiling relied on immunoSEQ multiplex PCR, and the TCRdb table lists in-frame clones only, not all of them. Its clone listing holds around 78,000 clones. The sequenced sample was PBMCs. The origin of the receptors is a man younger than 30 in good health and CMV-seropositive. The CDR3 runs from the conserved cysteine through the conserved F or W. Fields, in order: V gene, J gene, D gene, CDR3 protein, CDR3 DNA. A D gene is named only where the DNA matches it firmly.

>TRBV5-1|TRBJ2-5|.
CASSLYGEETQYF
TGCGCCAGCAGCTTGTACGGGGAAGAGACCCAGTACTTC
>TRBV10-3|TRBJ2-7|.
CAISEDGGSYEQYF
TGTGCCATCAGTGAGGACGGGGGATCCTACGAGCAGTACTTC
>TRBV6-5|TRBJ2-1|.
CASSASGEGGEQFF
TGTGCCAGCAGCGCGTCAGGGGAGGGTGGCGAGCAGTTCTTC
>TRBV9|TRBJ1-5|.
CASSVRLDQPQHF
TGTGCCAGCAGCGTAAGACTTGACCAGCCCCAGCATTTT
>TRBV5-1|TRBJ1-2|.
CASRTDPAADLYGYTF
TGCGCCAGCAGAACCGACCCCGCGGCAGACCTCTATGGCTACACCTTC
>TRBV4-2|TRBJ2-7|.
CASSQEGAGIGYEQYF
TGTGCCAGCAGCCAAGAGGGGGCAGGCATAGGCTACGAGCAGTACTTC
>TRBV18|TRBJ2-7|TRBD2
CASSPQRLAGSYEQYF
TGTGCCAGCTCACCCCAGCGGCTAGCGGGCTCCTACGAGCAGTACTTC
>TRBV28|TRBJ1-2|TRBD1
CASSGTGTARKANYGYTF
TGTGCCAGCAGTGGAACCGGGACAGCAAGGAAAGCTAACTATGGCTACACCTTC
>TRBV7-8|TRBJ1-5|.
CASSLGWTDSNQPQHF
TGTGCCAGCAGCTTAGGGTGGACAGATAGCAATCAGCCCCAGCATTTT
>TRBV28|TRBJ1-2|.
CASSLIGGGGYTF
TGTGCCAGCAGTTTAATAGGGGGAGGGGGCTACACCTTC
>TRBV6-4|TRBJ2-6|.
CASSDTASGANVLTF
TGTGCCAGCAGTGACACAGCCTCTGGGGCCAACGTCCTGACTTTC
>TRBV5-3|TRBJ2-7|.
CAPGVAVFKQYF
TGTGCCCCTGGGGTAGCGGTTTTTAAGCAGTACTTC
>TRBV5-5|TRBJ1-2|.
CASSLDSRSEGYTF
TGTGCCAGCAGCCTGGATTCCAGGTCGGAAGGCTACACCTTC